This paragraph reports one T cell receptor beta chain. The data were taken from a study of T cell responses to AZD1222 COVID-19 vaccine. The CDR3 length is 15 residues. Per the germline V gene, CDR1 is SGHDT and CDR2 is YYEEEE. Trimming took 4 bases from V and 5 from J; bases not matched to a gene: 6. Repertoires were generated with immunoSEQ multiplex PCR, while TCRdb's copy carries only in-frame clones and drops some. Seen here are 120,000 or so clones, 70% to 90% observed once, and the top ten hold over 12%. The sequence came from an adult who received the AZD1222 COVID-19 vaccine. V gene TRBV5-6 combines with J gene TRBJ2-1; 10 positions agree with TRBD2. Sequenced here: peripheral blood, sampled 28 days after the second AZD1222 dose. This CDR3 reads CASSPTSGANNEQFF. Written as DNA, the CDR3 is TGTGCCAGCAGCCCCACTAGCGGGGCAAACAATGAGCAGTTCTTC.